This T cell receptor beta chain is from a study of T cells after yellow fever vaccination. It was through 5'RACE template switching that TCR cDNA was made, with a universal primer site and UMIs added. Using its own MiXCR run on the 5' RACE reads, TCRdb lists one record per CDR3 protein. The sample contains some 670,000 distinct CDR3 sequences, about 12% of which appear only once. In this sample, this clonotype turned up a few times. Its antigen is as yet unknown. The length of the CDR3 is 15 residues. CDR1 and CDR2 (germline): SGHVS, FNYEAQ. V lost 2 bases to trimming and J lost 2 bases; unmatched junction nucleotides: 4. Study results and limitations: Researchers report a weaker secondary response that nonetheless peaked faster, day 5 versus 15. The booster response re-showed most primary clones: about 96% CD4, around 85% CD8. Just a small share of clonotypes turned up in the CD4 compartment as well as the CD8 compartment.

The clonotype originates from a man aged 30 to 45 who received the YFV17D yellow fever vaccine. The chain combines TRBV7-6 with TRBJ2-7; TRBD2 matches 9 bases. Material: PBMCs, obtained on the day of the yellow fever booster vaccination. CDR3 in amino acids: CASSLSLAGTYEQYF. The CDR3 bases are TGTGCCAGCAGCTTATCCCTAGCGGGGACCTACGAGCAGTACTTC.